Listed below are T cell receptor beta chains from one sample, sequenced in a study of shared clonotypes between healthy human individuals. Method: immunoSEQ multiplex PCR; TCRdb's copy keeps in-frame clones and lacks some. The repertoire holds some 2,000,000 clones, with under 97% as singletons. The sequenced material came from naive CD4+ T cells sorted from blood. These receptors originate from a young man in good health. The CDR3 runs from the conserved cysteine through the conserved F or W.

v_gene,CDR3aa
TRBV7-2,CASSLDWGQGANGNF
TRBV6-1,CASSVAGVLGAFF
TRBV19,CASSRQGLNYGYTF
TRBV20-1,CSAHSSYEQYF
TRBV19,CASSINRMYTEAFF
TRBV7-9,CASSLGGGTGFGTDTQYF
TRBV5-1,CASRPTSGVQETQYF
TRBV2,CASSDQIKGHNEQFF
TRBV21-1,CASSTGMRGQFF
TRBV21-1,CASIFTGQGPYEQYF
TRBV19,CASRVAGGTYEQYF
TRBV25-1,CASSESPTEAFF
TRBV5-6,CASSYTGESREKLFF
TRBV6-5,CASGRRQGPTEAFF
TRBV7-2,CASSPYNEQFF
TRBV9,CASSTGQGAFEQYF
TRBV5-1,CASSPSSTGDQETQYF
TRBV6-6,CASSYLDGGELFF
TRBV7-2,CASSLAQGRTYEQYF
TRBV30,CARQGAVLETQYF
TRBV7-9,CASSLGRYSGANVLTF
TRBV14,CASSHSTYEQYF
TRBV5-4,CASSLAGGASNYGYTF
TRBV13,CASSTDRVSYEQYF
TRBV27,CASSLSTGDSRNQPQHF
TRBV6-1,CASSEQNTDTQYF
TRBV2,CASSEGGLAGSYNEQFF
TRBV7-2,CASSFAGLISPLHF
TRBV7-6,CASSSDSVTGEQFF
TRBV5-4,CASSSTLAGGRETQYF
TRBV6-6,CASSYATVGSNQPQHF
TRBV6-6,CASGGGYNEQFF
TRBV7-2,CASSLDAGGGYGYTF
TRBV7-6,CASGGLAGGGYTQYF
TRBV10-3,CAISESRGHGDEQFF
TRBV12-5,CASGPRADTQYF
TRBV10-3,CAIRATGYGYTF
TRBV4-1,CASSQVGGSGTEAFF
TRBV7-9,CASSLVTGNFGYGYTF
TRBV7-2,CASSVGQSTGELFF
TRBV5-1,CASSPEGRNNQPQHF
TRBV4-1,CASSQDKSSSYNSPLHF